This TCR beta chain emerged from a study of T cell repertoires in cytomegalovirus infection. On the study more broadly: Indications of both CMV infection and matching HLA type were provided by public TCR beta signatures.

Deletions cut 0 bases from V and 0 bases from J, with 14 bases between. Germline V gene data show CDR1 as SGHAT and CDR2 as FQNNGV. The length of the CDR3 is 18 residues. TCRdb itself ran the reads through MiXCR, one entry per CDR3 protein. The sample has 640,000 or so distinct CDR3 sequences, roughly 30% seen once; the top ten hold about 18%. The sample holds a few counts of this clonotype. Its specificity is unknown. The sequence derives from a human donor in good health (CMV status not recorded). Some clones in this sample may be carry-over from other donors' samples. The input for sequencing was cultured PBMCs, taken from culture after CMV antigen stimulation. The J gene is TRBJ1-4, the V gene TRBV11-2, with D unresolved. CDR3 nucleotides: TGTGCCAGCAGCTTAGAGTCCGGCCCTTCCCCAACTAATGAAAAACTGTTTTTT. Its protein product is CASSLESGPSPTNEKLFF.